This TCR beta chain was obtained from a study of blood T cell repertoires in COVID-19. Whole-study context: Italy, Spain and the United States were the sources of the convalescent and acute COVID-19 samples. In each case, the material was cDNA or gDNA derived from T cells, B-cell-depleted T cells, or PBMCs.

Original methodology: For nucleated cells, counts were estimated from reference gene primer amplification. Libraries were prepared by immunoSEQ multiplex PCR; TCRdb keeps only in-frame clonotypes and omits some of them. V and J calls and clone size are as listed in that table; D and trimming were resolved from the DNA. The sample has around 250,000 clones; 65% to 85% are singletons. The V gene end was trimmed by 2 bases and the J gene end by 5 bases; junction bases not matched to a gene: 14. The CDR3 sequence is 18 residues long. The germline gives CDR1 MGHRA, CDR2 YSYEKL. The TCR was taken from a man over 45 with active or convalescent COVID-19. This sequence joins TRBV4-1 and TRBJ2-1; 8 bases agree with TRBD1. Sequencing was carried out using peripheral blood. The CDR3 loop reads CASSQYFPDREEDNEQFF. CDR3 DNA sequence: TGCGCCAGCAGCCAATACTTTCCGGACAGGGAAGAGGACAATGAGCAGTTCTTC.